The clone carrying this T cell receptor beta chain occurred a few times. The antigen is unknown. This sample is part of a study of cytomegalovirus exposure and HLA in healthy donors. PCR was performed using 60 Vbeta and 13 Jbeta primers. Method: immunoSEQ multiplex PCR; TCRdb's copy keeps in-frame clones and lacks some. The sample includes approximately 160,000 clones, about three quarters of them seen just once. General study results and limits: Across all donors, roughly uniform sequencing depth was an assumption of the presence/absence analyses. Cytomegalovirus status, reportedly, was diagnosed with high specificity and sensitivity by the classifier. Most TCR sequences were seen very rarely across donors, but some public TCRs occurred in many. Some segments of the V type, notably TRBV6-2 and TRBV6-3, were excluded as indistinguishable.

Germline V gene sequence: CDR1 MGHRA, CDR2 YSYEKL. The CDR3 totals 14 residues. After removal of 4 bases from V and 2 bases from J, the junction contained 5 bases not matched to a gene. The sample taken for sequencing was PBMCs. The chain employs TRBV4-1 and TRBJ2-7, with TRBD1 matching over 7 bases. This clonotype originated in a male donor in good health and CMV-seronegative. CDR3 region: CASSPRDRPYEQYF. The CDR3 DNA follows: TGCGCCAGCAGCCCCCGGGACAGACCCTACGAGCAGTACTTC.